This T cell receptor beta chain came from a study of T cells in Graves' hyperthyroidism and ophthalmopathy. Study at large: Staff took peripheral blood when the initial diagnosis was made, before any treatment began.

General study points: Appearing also in blood were most of the thyroid clonotypes expanded above 0.001. Ophthalmopathy was predicted by the model a median of approximately 6 months ahead of onset.

Trimming left V 6 bases short and J 0 bases short, with 18 bases between. The CDR3 spans 17 residues. Germline V CDR1 and CDR2: SNHLY, FYNNEI. Authors of the study amplified TCR beta CDR3 regions from RNA transcripts. An initial round of RT-PCR targeting the TCR CDR3 relied on the HTBI primer set. One entry per CDR3 protein, called by TCRdb with MiXCR from the multiplex PCR reads. This table holds almost 500,000 distinct CDR3 sequences, about 22% found once. Extraction of PBMCs used 7.5 to 10 ml of fresh peripheral blood. Notes on this clonotype: The antigen is undetermined. Being one base from a much bigger clone, this may be a read error.

The chain links TRBV2 to TRBJ1-5; D not resolved. The TCR comes from a woman aged 70 to 79 with Graves' ophthalmopathy. Sequencing input: blood. CDR3 loop: CASSPRRELYSNQPQHF. The CDR3 DNA sequence: TGTGCCAGCAGCCCCCGACGGGAACTTTATAGCAATCAGCCCCAGCATTTT.